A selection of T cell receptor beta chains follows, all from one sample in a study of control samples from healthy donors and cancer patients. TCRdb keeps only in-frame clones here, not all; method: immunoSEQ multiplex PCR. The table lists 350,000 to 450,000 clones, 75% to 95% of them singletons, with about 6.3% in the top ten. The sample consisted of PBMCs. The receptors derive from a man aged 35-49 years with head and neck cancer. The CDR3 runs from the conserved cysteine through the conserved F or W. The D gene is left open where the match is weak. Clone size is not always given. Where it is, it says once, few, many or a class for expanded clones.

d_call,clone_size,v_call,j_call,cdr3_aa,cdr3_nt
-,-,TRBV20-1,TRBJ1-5,CSASGPQPQHF,TGCAGTGCTAGTGGGCCCCAGCCCCAGCATTTT
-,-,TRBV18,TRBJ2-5,CASSRTEETQYF,TGTGCCAGCTCACGAACGGAAGAGACCCAGTACTTC
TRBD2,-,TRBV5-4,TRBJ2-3,CASSFPSGRGTDTQYF,TGTGCCAGCAGCTTCCCAAGCGGGAGGGGCACAGATACGCAGTATTTT
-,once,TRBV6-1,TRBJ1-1,CASSEVPDSNTEAFF,TGTGCCAGCAGTGAAGTTCCGGACAGTAACACTGAAGCTTTCTTT
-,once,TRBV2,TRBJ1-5,CASSGLGFLNQPQHF,TGTGCCAGCAGTGGGTTGGGGTTCTTAAATCAGCCCCAGCATTTT
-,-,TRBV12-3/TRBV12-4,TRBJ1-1,CASNNQGTEAFF,TGTGCCAGCAACAACCAGGGGACTGAAGCTTTCTTT
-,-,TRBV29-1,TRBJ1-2,CSVEDPGRNGYTF,TGCAGCGTTGAAGACCCAGGGAGGAATGGCTACACCTTC
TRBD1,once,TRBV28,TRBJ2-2,CASTDGTGVISGELFF,TGTGCCAGCACCGACGGGACAGGGGTTATCTCCGGGGAGCTGTTTTTT
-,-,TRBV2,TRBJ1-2,CASSGKGPYGYTF,TGTGCCAGCAGTGGGAAGGGGCCCTATGGCTACACCTTC
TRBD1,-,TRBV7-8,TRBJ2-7,CASSLDTGASPYEQYF,TGTGCCAGCAGCCTCGATACAGGGGCGAGCCCCTACGAGCAGTACTTC
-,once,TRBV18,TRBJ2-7,CASSPLRGAYEQYF,TGTGCCAGCTCACCTCTCCGGGGGGCTTACGAGCAGTACTTC
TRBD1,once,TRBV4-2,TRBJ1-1,CASSPTRTGGTEAFF,TGTGCCAGCAGCCCCACTCGGACAGGCGGCACTGAAGCTTTCTTT
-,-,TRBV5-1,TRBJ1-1,CASSFGAGDTEAFF,TGCGCCAGCAGCTTTGGGGCTGGTGACACTGAAGCTTTCTTT
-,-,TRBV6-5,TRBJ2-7,CASSYGDERQYF,TGTGCCAGCAGTTACGGGGACGAAAGGCAGTACTTC
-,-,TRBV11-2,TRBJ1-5,CASSGGFDQPQHF,TGTGCCAGCAGCGGGGGTTTCGATCAGCCCCAGCATTTT
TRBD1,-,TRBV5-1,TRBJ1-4,CASSLDAGGEEKLFF,TGCGCCAGCAGCTTGGACGCAGGGGGCGAGGAAAAACTGTTTTTT
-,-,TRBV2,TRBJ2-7,CASSETLARLGYEQYF,TGTGCCAGCAGTGAAACCCTCGCCAGGTTAGGATACGAGCAGTACTTC
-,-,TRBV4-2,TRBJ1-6,CASSQDSWEHSSYNSPLHF,TGTGCCAGCAGCCAAGATAGTTGGGAACACAGCTCCTATAATTCACCCCTCCACTTT
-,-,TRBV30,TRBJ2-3,CAWSVIRGRRDTQYF,TGTGCCTGGAGTGTAATAAGGGGGAGGAGAGATACGCAGTATTTT
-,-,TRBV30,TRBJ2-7,CARTAQGTAYEQYF,TGTGCCCGGACAGCCCAAGGCACGGCCTACGAGCAGTACTTC
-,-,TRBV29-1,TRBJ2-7,CSVDSPRGNSYEQYF,TGCAGCGTTGACTCTCCCAGGGGAAATTCCTACGAGCAGTACTTC
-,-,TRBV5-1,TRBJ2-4,CASRYGQSDIQYF,TGCGCCAGCAGGTATGGACAGTCAGACATTCAGTACTTC
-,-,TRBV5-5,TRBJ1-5,CASSPGNNQPQHF,TGTGCCAGCAGCCCAGGGAACAATCAGCCCCAGCATTTT
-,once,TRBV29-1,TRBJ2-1,CSVEAQGYNEQFF,TGCAGCGTTGAAGCGCAGGGCTACAATGAGCAGTTCTTC
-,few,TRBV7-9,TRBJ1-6,CASSLGTYNSPLHF,TGTGCCAGCAGCTTAGGGACCTATAATTCACCCCTCCACTTT
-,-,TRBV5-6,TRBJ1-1,CASFRSGYTEAFF,TGTGCCAGCTTCCGCTCTGGATACACTGAAGCTTTCTTT
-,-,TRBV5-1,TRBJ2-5,CASSLGTASETQYF,TGCGCCAGCAGCCTCGGGACGGCTTCAGAGACCCAGTACTTC
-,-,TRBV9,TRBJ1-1,CASSVDRGYTEAFF,TGTGCCAGCAGCGTAGATCGTGGGTACACTGAAGCTTTCTTT
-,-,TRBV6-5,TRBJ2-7,CASKGTPVDEQYF,TGTGCCAGCAAAGGGACCCCGGTCGACGAGCAGTACTTC
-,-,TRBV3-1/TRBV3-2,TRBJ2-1,CASSRTAVDPYNEQFF,TGTGCCAGCAGCCGAACGGCCGTAGATCCCTACAATGAGCAGTTCTTC